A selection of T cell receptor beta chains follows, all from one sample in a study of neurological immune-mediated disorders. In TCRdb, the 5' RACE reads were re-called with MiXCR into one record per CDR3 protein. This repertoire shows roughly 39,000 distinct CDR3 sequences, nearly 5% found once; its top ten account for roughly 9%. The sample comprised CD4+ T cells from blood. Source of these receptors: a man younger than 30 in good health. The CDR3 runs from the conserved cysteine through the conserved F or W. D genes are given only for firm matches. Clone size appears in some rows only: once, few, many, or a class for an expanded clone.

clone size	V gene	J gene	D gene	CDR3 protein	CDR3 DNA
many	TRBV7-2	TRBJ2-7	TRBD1	CASSLSRDRGIYEQYF	TGTGCCAGCAGCTTAAGTAGGGACAGGGGAATCTACGAGCAGTACTTC
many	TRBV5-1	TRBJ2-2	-	CASSLSGGELFF	TGCGCCAGCAGCTTGAGCGGCGGGGAGCTGTTTTTT
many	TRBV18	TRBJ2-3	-	CASSPQRTTDTQYF	TGTGCCAGCTCACCACAGCGGACCACAGATACGCAGTATTTT
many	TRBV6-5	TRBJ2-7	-	CASSYSAGYEQYF	TGTGCCAGCAGTTACTCGGCAGGTTACGAGCAGTACTTC
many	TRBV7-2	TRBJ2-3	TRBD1	CASSAQGVGDTQYF	TGTGCCAGCAGCGCACAGGGGGTCGGGGATACGCAGTATTTT
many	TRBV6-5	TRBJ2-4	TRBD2	CASSYGLAGKNIQYF	TGTGCCAGCAGTTACGGTCTAGCGGGGAAAAACATTCAGTACTTC
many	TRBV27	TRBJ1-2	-	CASSLRPPSDGNYGYTF	TGTGCCAGCAGTTTAAGGCCCCCGTCAGACGGGAACTATGGCTACACCTTC
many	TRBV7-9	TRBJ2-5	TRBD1	CASSARTGGETQYF	TGTGCCAGCAGCGCGAGGACAGGGGGAGAGACCCAGTACTTC
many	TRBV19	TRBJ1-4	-	CATARDGNEKLFF	TGTGCCACTGCCCGGGACGGCAATGAAAAACTGTTTTTT
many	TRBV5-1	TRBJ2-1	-	CASTQGPASPYNEQFF	TGCGCCAGCACCCAGGGTCCTGCGTCGCCCTACAATGAGCAGTTCTTC
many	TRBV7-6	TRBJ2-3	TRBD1	CASSLRQGGADTQYF	TGTGCCAGCAGTCTTAGACAGGGGGGCGCAGATACGCAGTATTTT
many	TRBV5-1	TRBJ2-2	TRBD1	CATGQGTTGELFF	TGCGCCACCGGACAGGGTACCACCGGGGAGCTGTTTTTT
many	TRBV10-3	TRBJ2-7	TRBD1	CAISTQGANTTYF	TGTGCCATCAGCACACAGGGGGCTAATACGACGTACTTC
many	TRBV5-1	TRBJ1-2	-	CASSLEASWFGGYTF	TGCGCCAGCAGCTTGGAGGCCAGTTGGTTTGGAGGCTACACCTTC
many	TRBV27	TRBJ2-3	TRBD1	CASSLGTGRTDTQYF	TGTGCCAGCAGTTTGGGGACAGGACGCACAGATACGCAGTATTTT
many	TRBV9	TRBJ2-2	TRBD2	CASSYGGADGELFF	TGTGCCAGCAGCTACGGGGGGGCCGACGGGGAGCTGTTTTTT
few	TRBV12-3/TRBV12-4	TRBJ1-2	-	CASSFSDRSNYGYTF	TGTGCCAGCAGTTTCTCGGACAGATCTAACTATGGCTACACCTTC
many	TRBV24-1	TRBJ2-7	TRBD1	CATSDGGQGVQYF	TGTGCCACCAGTGATGGAGGACAGGGGGTGCAGTACTTC
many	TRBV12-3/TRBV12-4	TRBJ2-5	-	CASSHPMGMETQYF	TGTGCCAGCAGCCACCCGATGGGAATGGAGACCCAGTACTTC
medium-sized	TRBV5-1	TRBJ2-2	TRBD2	CASSGGGGAATGELFF	TGCGCCAGCAGCGGCGGGGGGGGCGCCGCCACCGGGGAGCTGTTTTTT
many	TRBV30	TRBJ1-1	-	CAWSVQSTEAFF	TGTGCCTGGAGTGTACAGTCAACTGAAGCTTTCTTT
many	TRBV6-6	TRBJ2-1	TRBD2	CASTTGGSYNEQFF	TGTGCCAGCACCACGGGGGGCTCCTACAATGAGCAGTTCTTC
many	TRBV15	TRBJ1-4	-	CATSRPAGGKLFF	TGTGCCACCAGCAGGCCTGCGGGTGGAAAACTGTTTTTT
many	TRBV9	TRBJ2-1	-	CASSVVVGPHNEQFF	TGTGCCAGCAGCGTAGTAGTTGGCCCCCACAATGAGCAGTTCTTC
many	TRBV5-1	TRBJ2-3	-	CASSLGEVQSTDTQYF	TGCGCCAGCAGCTTGGGGGAAGTCCAGTCCACAGATACGCAGTATTTT
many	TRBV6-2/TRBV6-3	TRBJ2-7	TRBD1	CASTPRGQGKIEQYF	TGTGCCAGCACCCCCCGTGGACAGGGGAAAATCGAGCAGTACTTC
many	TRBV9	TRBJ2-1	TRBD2	CASSPTWTSGGYNEQFF	TGTGCCAGCAGCCCGACCTGGACTAGCGGGGGCTACAATGAGCAGTTCTTC
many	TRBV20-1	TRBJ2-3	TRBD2	CSARVLAGGPDTQYF	TGCAGTGCTAGAGTCCTAGCGGGGGGGCCCGATACGCAGTATTTT
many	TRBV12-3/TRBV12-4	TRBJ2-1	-	CASSLGFYNEQFF	TGTGCCAGCAGTTTAGGCTTCTACAATGAGCAGTTCTTC
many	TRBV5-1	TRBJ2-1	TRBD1	CASSRQGPYNEQFF	TGCGCCAGCAGTCGACAGGGTCCCTACAATGAGCAGTTCTTC
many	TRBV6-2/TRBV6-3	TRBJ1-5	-	CASQEHSNQPQHF	TGTGCCAGTCAAGAGCATAGCAATCAGCCCCAGCATTTT
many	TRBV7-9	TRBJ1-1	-	CASTYGGSSVAFF	TGTGCCAGCACATACGGGGGGAGCTCCGTAGCTTTCTTT
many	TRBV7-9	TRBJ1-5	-	CASSLLNQPQHF	TGTGCCAGCAGCTTACTTAATCAGCCCCAGCATTTT
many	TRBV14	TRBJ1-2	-	CASSQDLLGEGYTF	TGTGCCAGCAGCCAAGATTTACTCGGGGAAGGCTACACCTTC
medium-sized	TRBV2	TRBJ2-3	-	CASSVDYTDTQYF	TGTGCCAGCAGTGTGGACTACACAGATACGCAGTATTTT
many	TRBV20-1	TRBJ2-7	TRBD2	CSASGSGVSSYEQYF	TGCAGTGCTAGCGGTAGCGGGGTATCCTCCTACGAGCAGTACTTC
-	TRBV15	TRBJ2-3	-	CATRRDYQGTQYF	TGTGCCACCAGAAGAGACTATCAGGGAACGCAGTATTTT
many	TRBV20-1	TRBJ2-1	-	CSALREPTRNEQFF	TGCAGTGCTCTCCGGGAGCCAACGAGGAATGAGCAGTTCTTC
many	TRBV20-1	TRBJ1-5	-	CSARDRTGGQPQHF	TGCAGTGCTAGAGATCGAACCGGGGGTCAGCCCCAGCATTTT
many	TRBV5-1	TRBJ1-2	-	CASSLPGDYGYTF	TGCGCCAGCAGCTTGCCCGGGGATTATGGCTACACCTTC
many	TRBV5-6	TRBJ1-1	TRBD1	CASSSRQGAEAFF	TGTGCCAGCAGCTCACGACAGGGGGCTGAAGCTTTCTTT
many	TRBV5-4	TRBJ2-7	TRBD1	CASSTGGTGAYEQYF	TGTGCCAGCAGCACTGGCGGGACAGGGGCCTACGAGCAGTACTTC
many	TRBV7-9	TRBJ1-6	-	CASSLDSGREYF	TGTGCCAGCAGCTTAGACTCGGGACGGGAGTATTTT
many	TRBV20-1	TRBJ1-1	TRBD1	CSAMGQRIEAFF	TGCAGTGCTATGGGACAGCGGATTGAAGCTTTCTTT
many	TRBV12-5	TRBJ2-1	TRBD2	CASALPGGNEQFF	TGTGCTAGTGCCCTACCCGGGGGGAATGAGCAGTTCTTC
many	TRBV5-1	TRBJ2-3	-	CASREGPSTDTQYF	TGCGCCAGCAGAGAGGGGCCCAGCACAGATACGCAGTATTTT
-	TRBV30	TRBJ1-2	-	CAWSVGYGYTF	TGTGCCTGGAGTGTGGGGTATGGCTACACCTTC
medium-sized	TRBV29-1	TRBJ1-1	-	CSVVRTDTEAFF	TGCAGCGTTGTGAGGACAGACACTGAAGCTTTCTTT
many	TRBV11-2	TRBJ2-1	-	CASSVRTEQFF	TGTGCCAGCAGCGTCCGGACTGAGCAGTTCTTC
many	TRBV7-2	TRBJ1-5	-	CASSLSGGGRSNQPQHF	TGTGCCAGCAGCTTATCCGGGGGAGGCCGAAGCAATCAGCCCCAGCATTTT
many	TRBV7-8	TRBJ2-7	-	CASSSYRFASYEQYF	TGTGCCAGCAGCTCCTACAGATTCGCCTCCTACGAGCAGTACTTC